A selection of T cell receptor beta chains follows, all from one sample in a study of CXCR3-negative and CXCR3-positive naive CD8 T cells. From its re-call of the 5' RACE reads, TCRdb lists each CDR3 protein once, without DNA. The table for this sample gives about 140,000 distinct CDR3 sequences. Material for sequencing was naive CXCR3+ CD8+ T cells from blood. The receptors were gathered from a human donor in good health. Some clones in this sample may be carry-over from other donors' samples. The CDR3 runs from the conserved cysteine through the conserved F or W. Fields, in order: V gene, CDR3 length, J gene, CDR3 protein.

v_gene: TRBV6-5; len: 14; j_gene: TRBJ2-1; CDR3aa: CASSYNQGYNEQFF
v_gene: TRBV7-7; len: 14; j_gene: TRBJ2-2; CDR3aa: CASSPWTESGELFF
v_gene: TRBV20-1; len: 16; j_gene: TRBJ1-6; CDR3aa: CSAPGPAKLYNSPLHF
v_gene: TRBV28; len: 15; j_gene: TRBJ2-7; CDR3aa: CASRATSGGTYEQYF
v_gene: TRBV12-5; len: 15; j_gene: TRBJ1-5; CDR3aa: CASGMNRVGDEPQHF
v_gene: TRBV4-1; len: 16; j_gene: TRBJ2-1; CDR3aa: CASSQGQGDYSYEQFF
v_gene: TRBV9; len: 15; j_gene: TRBJ1-5; CDR3aa: CASSIGQAYDQPQHF
v_gene: TRBV7-2; len: 15; j_gene: TRBJ2-3; CDR3aa: CASSLDWRPTDTQYF
v_gene: TRBV28; len: 16; j_gene: TRBJ2-1; CDR3aa: CASSWTGGKRDNEQFF
v_gene: TRBV20-1; len: 17; j_gene: TRBJ2-5; CDR3aa: CSATPAIAGMGGKTQYF
v_gene: TRBV20-1; len: 14; j_gene: TRBJ2-3; CDR3aa: CSAVLAGGGDTQYF
v_gene: TRBV24-1; len: 19; j_gene: TRBJ2-5; CDR3aa: CATSDTPGLAGGLQGTQYF
v_gene: TRBV27; len: 13; j_gene: TRBJ2-7; CDR3aa: CASSPGQTYEQYF
v_gene: TRBV9; len: 15; j_gene: TRBJ1-3; CDR3aa: CASTPTGNSGNTIYF
v_gene: TRBV6-5; len: 13; j_gene: TRBJ2-2; CDR3aa: CASSYGEGGELFF